This TCR beta chain is drawn from a study of blood T cell repertoires in COVID-19. Looking at the study overall: From the United States, Italy and Spain came samples of acute and convalescent COVID-19. PBMCs, B-cell-depleted T cells, or T cells provided the cDNA or gDNA that made up the material.

The method was immunoSEQ multiplex PCR; TCRdb's version includes in-frame clones alone and lacks a portion of them. The sample records 100,000 to 150,000 clones, approximately 90% being singletons. The CDR3 runs 17 residues. Germline CDR1 and CDR2: SGDLS and YYNGEE. V lost 0 bases, J lost 3 bases, and 18 bases lay in between. V is TRBV9 and J is TRBJ2-5, with D perhaps TRBD1 (6 bases). The sequenced sample consisted of peripheral blood. The receptor comes from a man between 60 and 75 years old with COVID-19, enrolled during active disease. The CDR3 bases are TGTGCCAGCAGCGTAGATCCCCCCCAGGGACACAAAGAGACCCAGTACTTC. This codes for CASSVDPPQGHKETQYF.